This passage covers 22 T cell receptor beta chains from one sample sequenced in a study of T cells in women clearing cervical HPV infection. Repertoires were generated with immunoSEQ multiplex PCR, while TCRdb's copy carries only in-frame clones and drops some. In total, the table holds roughly 25,000 clones. Sequenced input: blood buffy coat. These receptors came from a woman aged 18 to 69 with a cervical HPV16 infection that either progressed to CIN3+ or cleared (not recorded which).

On this clone itself: Coverage ceases 3 residues before the CDR3 finishes, and the germline J gene fills in the end. The chain couples TRBV6-2 or TRBV6-3 to TRBJ1-3; D is unclear. With 1 base removed from V and 4 bases from J, the gap between germline ends came to 14 bases. The germline V gene has CDR1 MNHEY and CDR2 SVGEGT. The CDR3 covers 16 residues. The CDR3 sequence: CASSYWATSLGNTIYF. The CDR3 bases that were read are TGTGCCAGCAGTTACTGGGCGACCTCCCTCGGAAACACC.

On this clone: The read halts 3 residues ahead of the CDR3 end, with the missing end drawn from the germline J gene. V is TRBV19 and J is TRBJ2-5, with 10 bases matching TRBD1. V shed 5 bases, J shed 5 bases, and the junction held 5 bases outside the gene matches. This CDR3 is built from 14 residues. Germline loops: CDR1 LNHDA, CDR2 SQIVND (reference sequence). The sequenced CDR3 bases are TGTGCCAGTAGTGTGACAGGGGGCGCGGAGACC. The encoded protein is CASSVTGGAET. The CDR3 in its entirety is CASSVTGGAETQYF.

As regards this clone: Read data end 3 residues before the CDR3 end; the end is taken from the germline J gene. V is TRBV5-4 and J is TRBJ1-2; TRBD1 matches 8 bases. The CDR3 is 14 residues long. Germline assignment: CDR1 SGHNT and CDR2 YYREEE (reference sequence). V dropped 4 bases and J dropped 7; count of bases not matched to a gene: 9. CDR3 sequence: CASSTHQGAGGYTF. CDR3 DNA, as far as it was read: TGTGCCAGCAGCACACACCAGGGGGCTGGTGGC.

About this clone itself: The read finishes 3 residues shy of the CDR3 end, and the germline J gene is used to complete it. The chain recombines TRBV5-1 with TRBJ1-3; 7 nucleotides agree with TRBD1. The CDR3 has 13 amino acids. Germline CDR1 is SGHRS and CDR2 is YFSETQ. CDR3 sequence reads: CASSWTSGTEIYF. The part of the CDR3 DNA that was read is TGCGCCAGCAGCTGGACCTCCGGGACAGAA.

Turning to this clone: The CDR3 extends 3 residues past the end of the read, so its final part is completed from the germline J gene. This chain joins TRBV4-1 and TRBJ2-3; 13 bases fit TRBD2. Germline CDR1 is MGHRA and CDR2 is YSYEKL. Losses at the gene ends were 4 bases for V and 5 bases for J; bases not matched to a gene: 12. This CDR3 spans 18 amino acids. The CDR3 loop is CASSPTWTSGRGLDTQYF. The CDR3 DNA, read in part, is TGCGCCAGCAGCCCGACCTGGACTAGCGGGAGAGGCTTAGATACG.

CDR3 protein: CASSRTGTSTDTQYF. The DNA read from the CDR3 is TGTGCCAGCAGTCGGACCGGGACTAGCACAGATACG. The chain combines TRBV9 with TRBJ2-3; tentatively, D is TRBD2 (6 bases). The read comes to an end 3 residues before the CDR3 does, leaving the germline J gene to fill in the end. V was trimmed by 5 bases and J by 0 bases, leaving 13 bases between them. Germline CDR1 reads SGDLS; CDR2 reads YYNGEE. The CDR3 is 15 residues long.

On this clone: The CDR3 end is not reached by the read, which stops 3 residues before it; the germline J gene fills it in. The rearrangement uses TRBV19 and TRBJ2-3; 11 nucleotides align to TRBD2. Trimming removed 2 bases from V and 2 bases from J; junction bases left unmatched: 12. CDR1 is LNHDA, CDR2 SQIVND, per germline (reference sequence). CDR3 size: 19 residues. The CDR3 DNA, read in part, is TGTGCCAGTAGTATATCCCGACTAGCGGGATGGGGGCACACAGATACG. Amino acid sequence: CASSISRLAGWGHTDT. The entire CDR3 is CASSISRLAGWGHTDTQYF.

A note on this clone: The CDR3 is cut off 3 residues early in the read; its end comes from the germline J gene. The genes are TRBV11-3 and TRBJ2-5; 8 bases line up with TRBD1. V was pared by 4 bases and J by 4 bases, with 5 bases of the junction left unmatched. There are 14 residues in the CDR3. Germline CDR1 is SGHNT and CDR2 is YENEEA. Partial CDR3 DNA: TGTGCCAGCAGCTCTCCGACAGGGGTAGAGACC. It specifies CASSSPTGVET. In full, the CDR3 is CASSSPTGVETQYF.

Details on this clone: From the germline J gene comes the end of the CDR3, since the read stops 3 residues before it. The chain recombines TRBV20-1 with TRBJ2-3, with 15 bases identical to TRBD2. Germline V gene sequence: CDR1 DFQATT, CDR2 SNEGSKA (reference sequence). V dropped 2 bases and J dropped 5; count of bases not matched to a gene: 5. The CDR3 has 16 amino acids. The DNA read from the CDR3 is TGCAGTGCTAGAACTCCGGGACTAGCGGGAGGAGATACG. This gives the protein CSARTPGLAGGDT. The whole CDR3 region reads CSARTPGLAGGDTQYF.

For this clone: The observed sequence ends 3 residues before the CDR3 terminus, with the missing tail filled in from the germline J gene. The chain combines TRBV19 with TRBJ2-3; 7 bases map to TRBD1. The CDR3 is made up of 14 amino acids. From germline, CDR1 is LNHDA and CDR2 SQIVND (reference sequence). The CDR3 reads CASRETGLRQPQYF. CDR3 DNA, as far as it was read: TGTGCCAGTAGGGAGACAGGGCTTCGTCAGCCG. Combining the CDR3 with reference TRBV19 and TRBJ2-3 gives the whole variable domain DGGITQSPKYLFRKEGQNVTLSCEQNLNHDAMYWYRQDPGQGLRLIYYSQIVNDFQKGDIAEGYSVSREKKESFPLTVTSAQKNPTAFYLCASRETGLRQPQYFGPGTRLTVL.

A note on this clone: The read comes to an end 3 residues before the CDR3 does, leaving the germline J gene to fill in the end. The chain is built from TRBV18 and TRBJ2-7; 11 bases fit TRBD1. V was clipped by 2 bases and J by 3 bases; unmatched bases: 0. The CDR3 contains 14 residues. Germline-derived CDR1 and CDR2 are KGHSH and LQKENI. The sequenced part of the CDR3 DNA is TGTGCCAGCTCACCAGGGACAGGGGGCTACGAG. Translation gives CASSPGTGGYE. The full CDR3 protein reads CASSPGTGGYEQYF.

CDR3 sequence reads: CASTPTPRDQETQYF. CDR3 bases read: TGTGCCAGCACCCCTACCCCGCGGGACCAAGAGACC. The rearrangement links TRBV5-4 to TRBJ2-5, with D maybe TRBD2 (5 bases). Sequencing ends 3 residues short of the CDR3 end; the germline J gene provides the rest. Germline values: CDR1 SGHNT, CDR2 YYREEE (reference sequence). The CDR3 is 15 amino acids. V lost 6 bases to trimming and J lost 0 bases, with 15 bases between them.

Comment on this clone: The read halts 3 residues ahead of the CDR3 end, with the missing end drawn from the germline J gene. The chain combines TRBV10-2 with TRBJ2-7; D unresolved. Germline V gene sequence: CDR1 WSHSY, CDR2 SAAADI. V shed 6 bases and J shed 5 bases, with 17 bases lying between them. The CDR3 runs to 14 residues. This chain's CDR3 is CASRPPVVLNEQYF. The CDR3 DNA, read in part, is TGCGCCAGCAGGCCCCCTGTCGTACTCAACGAG.

Notes on this clone: The read gets to within 3 residues of the CDR3 end, and the germline J gene fills in the rest. This sequence joins TRBV30 and TRBJ2-2, with D tentatively TRBD1 (6 bases). Germline V gene lookup returns CDR1 GTSNPN and CDR2 SVGIG (reference sequence). The CDR3 runs to 16 residues. V was trimmed by 3 bases and J by 7 bases, leaving 21 bases between them. Partial CDR3 DNA: TGTGCCTGGAGATTGGGGGCTGTGGGCCAGGTCGGGGAG. It specifies CAWRLGAVGQVGE. The whole CDR3 is CAWRLGAVGQVGELFF.

CDR3 amino acids: CASSLTGFEKLFF. CDR3 DNA, as far as it was read: TGTGCCAGCAGCTTGACAGGATTTGAAAAA. The chain recombines TRBV7-9 with TRBJ1-4; D might be TRBD1 (6 bases). The read falls 3 residues short of the CDR3 end, and the missing part is taken from the germline J gene. In germline, CDR1 is SEHNR, CDR2 FQNEAQ (reference sequence). This CDR3 has 13 residues. V lost 3 bases and J 7 bases, leaving 9 bases between the germline ends. The variable domain in full, with the rest retrieved from reference TRBV7-9 and TRBJ1-4, is DTGVSQNPRHKITKRGQNVTFRCDPISEHNRLYWYRQTLGQGPEFLTYFQNEAQLEKSRLLSDRFSAERPKGSFSTLEIQRTEQGDSAMYLCASSLTGFEKLFFGSGTQLSVL.

With respect to this clone: With the read ending 3 residues before the CDR3 end, the germline J gene is used to fill in that end. The chain has TRBV11-2 and TRBJ2-3; TRBD2 matches 8 bases. Germline lookup yields CDR1 SGHAT and CDR2 FQNNGV. Unmatched junction bases numbered 0, after V lost 1 base and J lost 3 bases. CDR3 length equals 14 residues. The CDR3 spells CASSLASGTDTQYF. Partial CDR3 DNA: TGTGCCAGCAGCTTAGCTAGCGGGACAGATACG.

Points on this clone: The junction shows a germline mismatch at one end, possibly a read error. Read data end 3 residues before the CDR3 end; the end is taken from the germline J gene. The gene calls are TRBV19 and TRBJ1-2; D gene uncertain. The CDR3 totals 17 residues. Germline loops: CDR1 LNHDA, CDR2 SQIVND (reference sequence). The CDR3 protein is CASSIVASGSLYYDYTF. The DNA read from the CDR3 is TGTGCCAGTAGTATAGTCGCTAGCGGGAGTTTGTACTATGAC. Full variable domain (rest looked up from reference TRBV19 and TRBJ1-2): DGGITQSPKYLFRKEGQNVTLSCEQNLNHDAMYWYRQDPGQGLRLIYYSQIVNDFQKGDIAEGYSVSREKKESFPLTVTSAQKNPTAFYLCASSIVASGSLYYDYTFGSGTRLTVV.

A note on this clone: The junction shows a germline mismatch at one end, possibly a read error. Other DNA sequences from this sample encode an identical CDR3 as well. This CDR3 reads CASSRSAENTIYF. CDR3 DNA (partial): TGTGCCAGCAGCAGGAGCGCTGAAAACACA. V gene TRBV7-9 combines with J gene TRBJ1-3; D gene uncertain. The CDR3 goes on 3 residues after the read ends, and that part is filled in from the germline J gene. Per germline, CDR1 SEHNR and CDR2 FQNEAQ (reference sequence). CDR3 length: 13 residues. The whole variable domain, filled in from reference TRBV7-9 and TRBJ1-3, reads DTGVSQNPRHKITKRGQNVTFRCDPISEHNRLYWYRQTLGQGPEFLTYFQNEAQLEKSRLLSDRFSAERPKGSFSTLEIQRTEQGDSAMYLCASSRSAENTIYFGEGSWLTVV.

Notes on this clone: The junction departs from the called germline gene at one end, perhaps through a read error. With the read ending 3 residues before the CDR3 end, the germline J gene is used to fill in that end. The chain employs TRBV7-2 and TRBJ2-3; TRBD2 is a possible D gene (5 bases). The CDR3 sequence is 16 residues long. In germline, CDR1 is SGHTA, CDR2 FQGNSA. CDR3 DNA, as far as it was read: TGTGCCAGCAGCCTAGCAAACGCGATGAGCACAGATACG. It codes for CASSLANAMSTDT. The full CDR3 is CASSLANAMSTDTQYF.

The CDR3 DNA, read in part, is TGCAGTGCTAGTTCCCTAGGTGCAGTTGGGACC. Residues: CSASSLGAVGT. The whole CDR3 reads CSASSLGAVGTQYF. V and J are TRBV20-1 and TRBJ2-5; no clear D. The read halts 3 residues ahead of the CDR3 end, with the missing end drawn from the germline J gene. Germline CDR1 DFQATT, CDR2 SNEGSKA (reference sequence). The CDR3 spans 14 residues. V lost 3 bases and J 7 bases, leaving 18 bases between the germline ends.

In regard to this clone: The CDR3 end falls 3 residues outside the read, so it is completed with the germline J gene. The V call is TRBV18, the J call TRBJ2-7; perhaps TRBD2 as D (6 bases). The germline CDR1 and CDR2 sequences are KGHSH and LQKENI. The CDR3 sequence is 14 residues long. V dropped 4 bases and J dropped 4 bases, with 14 bases sitting between them. This CDR3 reads CASSRAAGTYEQYF. CDR3 DNA (partial): TGTGCCAGCTCACGAGCTGCAGGGACTTACGAG.

Regarding this clone: The CDR3 goes on 3 residues after the read ends, and that part is filled in from the germline J gene. The rearrangement joins TRBV20-1 to TRBJ1-4, with TRBD1 identical over 8 bases. This CDR3 spans 15 amino acids. Losses at the gene ends were 0 bases for V and 8 bases for J; bases not matched to a gene: 8. From germline, CDR1 is DFQATT and CDR2 SNEGSKA (reference sequence). CDR3 sequence reads: CSARDRQGWGEKLFF. Partial CDR3 DNA: TGCAGTGCTAGAGATAGACAGGGGTGGGGAGAAAAA.